Listed below are T cell receptor beta chains from one sample, sequenced in a study of blood T cell repertoires in COVID-19. This table comes from immunoSEQ multiplex PCR, and its TCRdb copy is limited to in-frame clones, with some not included. The data hold 150,000 or so clones, with roughly 88% observed a single time. Sequencing was done on a sample of PBMCs or T cells enriched from blood (not recorded which). Receptors were obtained from a man aged 70-80 years who had been exposed to COVID-19. The CDR3 runs from the conserved cysteine through the conserved F or W. A D gene is named only where the DNA matches it firmly. Only some rows state a clone size, as once, few, many or a class for expanded clones.

NA	NA	TRBV2	TRBJ2-5	TGTGCCAGCAGTGAAAGGTCCAGGGGCCAAGAGACCCAGTACTTC	CASSERSRGQETQYF
NA	NA	TRBV3-1/TRBV3-2	TRBJ1-2	TGTGCCAGCAGCCAAGCCCTCGAATCGGGTTATGGCTACACCTTC	CASSQALESGYGYTF
NA	NA	TRBV19	TRBJ2-7	TGTGCCAGTAGTATCGTCGGCCAGGGTAGCTACGAGCAGTACTTC	CASSIVGQGSYEQYF
NA	NA	TRBV6-2/TRBV6-3	TRBJ1-3	TGTGCCAGCAGTTACTCGACCGACGGGGAGGGCTATGGAAACACCATATATTTT	CASSYSTDGEGYGNTIYF
NA	NA	TRBV5-1	TRBJ1-1	TGCGCCAGCAGTTTCGATGGTCCAGGGGTTTCTGAAGCTTTCTTT	CASSFDGPGVSEAFF
TRBD2	NA	TRBV3-1/TRBV3-2	TRBJ2-3	TGTGCCAGCAGCCGGACTAGCGGGGCCCTAAGCACAGATACGCAGTATTTT	CASSRTSGALSTDTQYF
NA	many	TRBV9	TRBJ2-7	TGTGCCAGCAGCGTTAGTACCCGCAGCAGGGAGCAGTACTTC	CASSVSTRSREQYF
TRBD1	once	TRBV7-9	TRBJ2-2	TGTGCCAGCCCCCGGACAGGGGCGAACACCGGGGAGCTGTTTTTT	CASPRTGANTGELFF
TRBD2	few	TRBV4-3	TRBJ2-7	TGCGCCAGCAGCCCCGGACTAGCGGGATCCTACGAGCAGTACTTC	CASSPGLAGSYEQYF
NA	NA	TRBV7-9	TRBJ2-3	TGTGCCAGCAGCCAGGGGCACGCAACTCTCACAGATACGCAGTATTTT	CASSQGHATLTDTQYF
NA	few	TRBV15	TRBJ1-5	TGTGCCACCAGCAGAGCACAGATCAATCAGCCCCAGCATTTT	CATSRAQINQPQHF
NA	few	TRBV7-2	TRBJ1-2	TGTGCCAGCGCGCGACGGGGGAACCCGAATTATGGCTACACCTTC	CASARRGNPNYGYTF
TRBD2	NA	TRBV3-1/TRBV3-2	TRBJ2-7	TGTGCCAGCAGCTACAGACTAGCGGGTAGTTCGGGGGACGAGCAGTACTTC	CASSYRLAGSSGDEQYF
TRBD1	many	TRBV7-9	TRBJ2-7	TGTGCCAGCAGCTTATGGGGACAGGGGGCGCAATCCTACGAGCAGTACTTC	CASSLWGQGAQSYEQYF
NA	NA	TRBV28	TRBJ2-2	TGTGCCAGCAGTAAAGGTCGGGTAGCGAACACCGGGGAGCTGTTTTTT	CASSKGRVANTGELFF
NA	NA	TRBV7-9	TRBJ1-1	TGTGCCAGCAGCTTTGGCCGCCCGACTGAAGCTTTCTTT	CASSFGRPTEAFF
TRBD2	NA	TRBV7-9	TRBJ2-5	TGTGCCAGCAGCTGGTCCAGCGGGGTTGAGACCCAGTACTTC	CASSWSSGVETQYF
TRBD2	NA	TRBV7-6	TRBJ2-2	TGTGCCAGCAGCATCAGGCCTAGCGGGGAAACCGGGGAGCTGTTTTTT	CASSIRPSGETGELFF
NA	NA	TRBV7-2	TRBJ2-1	TGTGCCAGCAGCTTGTGGACAAATAGTATAAACAATGAGCAGTTCTTC	CASSLWTNSINNEQFF
TRBD1	NA	TRBV7-2	TRBJ1-2	TGTGCCAGCAGCCATACAGGGGGGATAGACGGCTACACCTTC	CASSHTGGIDGYTF
TRBD1	NA	TRBV2	TRBJ2-7	TGTGCCAGCAGGGCCACCCTGGGGACAGGGACGTACGAGCAGTACTTC	CASRATLGTGTYEQYF
NA	NA	TRBV15	TRBJ1-3	TGTGCCACCAGCAGAGCCTTGGGTAGGGGCAGCTCTGGAAACACCATATATTTT	CATSRALGRGSSGNTIYF
NA	NA	TRBV18	TRBJ2-2	TGTGCCAGCTCACAAGACATCGGGGAGCTGTTTTTT	CASSQDIGELFF
NA	NA	TRBV6-1	TRBJ1-6	TGTGCCAGCAGTGAAGCGCCGGGGGGATCTTCTTCACCCCTCCACTTT	CASSEAPGGSSSPLHF
NA	NA	TRBV28	TRBJ1-1	TGTGCCAGCAGTTTCGGGGTAGGGAACACTGAAGCTTTCTTT	CASSFGVGNTEAFF
TRBD1	NA	TRBV4-1	TRBJ1-2	TGCGCCAGCAGCCACCGCTTCGAGGGATTGGACAGGAGGGATCCGCAATCCTATGGCTACACCTTC	CASSHRFEGLDRRDPQSYGYTF
TRBD1	NA	TRBV20-1	TRBJ2-7	TGCAGTGCTAGTCCCCTTTCCCCGGACAGGGGTTACGAGCAGTACTTC	CSASPLSPDRGYEQYF
TRBD1	NA	TRBV6-6	TRBJ2-7	TGTGCCAGCAGAACCGGGACAGGGGGTGCTTACGAGCAGTACTTC	CASRTGTGGAYEQYF
TRBD1	NA	TRBV2	TRBJ1-6	TGTGCCAGCCTTGTACAGGGGGCGGGGATCAATTCACCCCTCCACTTT	CASLVQGAGINSPLHF
NA	NA	TRBV6-2/TRBV6-3	TRBJ2-3	TGTGCCAGCAGTGCGGACAGTGCTAGCACAGATACGCAGTATTTT	CASSADSASTDTQYF
TRBD2	few	TRBV28	TRBJ2-3	TGTGCCGCTAGGACTAGCGTAACAGATACGCAGTATTTT	CAARTSVTDTQYF
NA	NA	TRBV5-5	TRBJ2-3	TGTGCCAGCAGTACCCTGGACACCGTGGGGACAGATACGCAGTATTTT	CASSTLDTVGTDTQYF
TRBD1	NA	TRBV7-2	TRBJ1-1	TGTGCCAGCCACAGGGACAGCTGGACTGAAGCTTTCTTT	CASHRDSWTEAFF